The rows below give T cell receptor beta chains drawn from one sample of a study of immune heterogeneity within non-small cell lung tumors. TCRdb reanalysed the multiplex PCR reads using MiXCR and keeps one entry per CDR3 protein. The table has 2,000 to 3,000 distinct CDR3 sequences, 40% to 60% seen once; the top ten hold 35% to 45%. The sequenced sample consisted of lung tumor tissue. The receptors were sampled from a man aged 45 to 65 with non-small cell lung cancer. Both conserved end residues are part of each CDR3.

TRBJ1-6 | TRBV18 | CASSPSDLRDPRSPLHF
TRBJ2-1 | TRBV7-9 | CAREGPYNEQFF
TRBJ2-5 | TRBV20-1 | CSARDRGLANQETQYF
TRBJ2-7 | TRBV7-9 | CASISYEGGKAYEQYF
TRBJ2-7 | TRBV2 | CASSEYSHEQYF
TRBJ1-5 | TRBV20-1 | CSAFLSNQPQHF
TRBJ2-1 | TRBV12-5 | CASGSSGSGNEQFF
TRBJ2-7 | TRBV28 | CASSSSLLADGRF
TRBJ1-6 | TRBV6-1 | CASSEKGQGASSYNSPLHF
TRBJ1-2 | TRBV24-1 | CATIRGWPYGYTF
TRBJ1-2 | TRBV19 | CASSPGTGFYGYTF
TRBJ2-3 | TRBV2 | CASSDLRGDTQYF
TRBJ1-2 | TRBV9 | CASSVEQWSGYTF
TRBJ2-7 | TRBV20-1 | CSARTGTAYEQYF
TRBJ2-2 | TRBV11-3 | CASSFDQGGWTGELFF
TRBJ1-2 | TRBV27 | CASSSRRLNGYTF
TRBJ1-4 | TRBV20-1 | CSARDLLGLTDGKLFF
TRBJ1-2 | TRBV2 | CASRWVGGYTF
TRBJ2-5 | TRBV15 | CATSREGPGETQYF
TRBJ2-7 | TRBV7-8 | CASSSPSDRAYEQYF
TRBJ1-2 | TRBV29-1 | CSVEKIKGLGYTF
TRBJ1-6 | TRBV9 | CASSRTGGIDSPLHF
TRBJ1-1 | TRBV20-1 | CSAVTATNTEAFF
TRBJ1-1 | TRBV28 | CASSTRQGSTEAFF
TRBJ2-7 | TRBV18 | CASSSDRGNEQYF
TRBJ2-5 | TRBV4-1 | CASSLAGTQQETQYF
TRBJ2-7 | TRBV7-2 | CASSPRTGGGYEQYF
TRBJ1-5 | TRBV7-8 | CASSLEAGWNQPQHF
TRBJ2-7 | TRBV12-3/TRBV12-4 | CASSSRGSGSNEQYF
TRBJ2-2 | TRBV5-1 | CASSLVKGAGELFF
TRBJ1-2 | TRBV20-1 | CSADRVESYGYTF
TRBJ1-5 | TRBV28 | CASTLLGGMGNQPQHF
TRBJ2-1 | TRBV5-1 | CASSLRVSSYNEQFF
TRBJ2-7 | TRBV20-1 | CSARDHLSEQYF
TRBJ1-5 | TRBV6-9 | CASSYGGSQPQHF
TRBJ2-7 | TRBV7-9 | CASSVTGTYEQYF
TRBJ2-3 | TRBV28 | CASSFGTSGTLDTQYF
TRBJ2-7 | TRBV6-2/TRBV6-3 | CASSYAAGSSYEQYF
TRBJ2-1 | TRBV28 | CASRAERGSYNEQFF
TRBJ2-7 | TRBV9 | CASSVVAGSSYEQYF
TRBJ1-4 | TRBV7-6 | CASSLGWINEKLFF
TRBJ2-1 | TRBV28 | CASSPVPGYNEQFF
TRBJ2-1 | TRBV5-1 | CASSLVGSSDPFGNEQFF
TRBJ2-7 | TRBV6-1 | CASSHASSEQYF
TRBJ1-3 | TRBV28 | CASSPPVVGKGNTIYF
TRBJ2-3 | TRBV6-5 | CASSYTTGTDTQYF
TRBJ1-5 | TRBV19 | CASSNRDNQPQHF
TRBJ1-3 | TRBV19 | CASSPGQLYGNTIYF
TRBJ2-2 | TRBV7-6 | CASSLGYAGAGELFF